These 8 T cell receptor beta chains share one sample of origin, sequenced in a study of graft-versus-host responses after intestinal transplantation. Sequencing was performed with immunoSEQ multiplex PCR; in TCRdb, only in-frame clones are kept and a portion is missing. The profile shows some 55,000 clones, under 95% of them singletons. Sequences were derived from PBMCs, sampled nearly 670 days after intestinal transplant. These receptor sequences come from a human patient who received an intestinal transplant, so some T cells may come from the graft donor.

V gene TRBV20-1 combines with J gene TRBJ2-7; D remains unclear. The V and J ends lost 4 bases and 2 bases respectively, with 6 bases between them. The CDR3 contains 11 residues. Per the germline V gene, CDR1 is DFQATT and CDR2 is SNEGSKA (reference sequence). This CDR3 is CSAKQTYEQYF. The CDR3 coding sequence is TGCAGTGCTAAGCAGACCTACGAGCAGTACTTC.

The rearrangement joins TRBV23-1 to TRBJ1-5; 8 nucleotides agree with TRBD1. TRBV23-1 is annotated as an ORF whose role is uncertain. Trimming took 8 bases from V and 7 from J; bases not matched to a gene: 25. The CDR3 sequence is 19 residues long. CDR3 amino acids: CASEFPGPRGTGSSQPQHF. DNA of the CDR3: TGCGCCAGCGAGTTCCCGGGGCCCCGGGGGACAGGCAGTTCACAGCCCCAGCATTTT.

The chain uses TRBV7-6 and TRBJ2-1, with 13 bases identical to TRBD2. The CDR3 covers 15 residues. Trimming removed 4 bases from V and 9 bases from J; junction bases left unmatched: 6. The V gene's germline CDR1 is SGHVS and CDR2 FNYEAQ. The DNA of the CDR3 is TGTGCCAGCAGCTCAACTAGCGGGGGGGCCCTTGAGCAGTTCTTC. It is translated as CASSSTSGGALEQFF.

The rearrangement joins TRBV13 to TRBJ2-1; 11 nucleotides agree with TRBD2. Germline values: CDR1 PRHDT, CDR2 FYEKMQ (reference sequence). This CDR3 spans 12 amino acids. V lost 5 bases and J lost 12; bases outside the gene matches: 3. In DNA form, the CDR3 reads TGTGCCAGCAGCGTAGCGGGGGGGTGGCAGTTCTTC. It is translated as CASSVAGGWQFF.

V usage is TRBV25-1 and J usage is TRBJ2-3; 12 bases are a match to TRBD1. The length of the CDR3 is 15 residues. Looked up from germline, CDR1 is MGHDK and CDR2 is SYGVNS. The V and J ends lost 4 bases and 4 bases, in that order; junction bases with no gene match: 3. CDR3 DNA: TGTGCCAGCAGTGCTGGGACAGGGGGCGCAGATACGCAGTATTTT. Translation gives CASSAGTGGADTQYF.

The chain uses TRBV7-6 and TRBJ2-5, with TRBD2 as a possible D gene (5 bases). This CDR3 contains 12 residues. CDR1 is SGHVS, CDR2 FNYEAQ, per germline. V lost 1 base, J lost 5 bases, and 5 bases lay in between. The CDR3 DNA sequence: TGTGCCAGCAGCTTAGTAGCGGAGACCCAGTACTTC. Its translation is CASSLVAETQYF.

The chain has TRBV7-9 and TRBJ2-3; D might be TRBD2 (6 bases). Trimming shortened V by 2 bases and J by 3 bases, and 21 bases separated the two germline ends. The CDR3 consists of 18 residues. Germline-derived CDR1 and CDR2 are SEHNR and FQNEAQ (reference sequence). CDR3 protein: CASSLPDYQDSQTDTQYF. The CDR3 DNA reads TGTGCCAGCAGCTTACCGGACTACCAGGACTCTCAGACAGATACGCAGTATTTT.

The V call is TRBV5-5, the J call TRBJ2-3, with D possibly matching TRBD1 (6 bases). The V gene's germline CDR1 is SGHKS and CDR2 YYEKEE (reference sequence). The germline V and J ends were trimmed by 4 bases and 2 bases, with 20 bases remaining between them. There are 17 residues in the CDR3. CDR3 loop: CASSPARTGHSTDTQYF. The CDR3 DNA follows: TGTGCCAGCAGCCCCGCAAGGACGGGACACTCCACAGATACGCAGTATTTT. The whole variable domain, filled in from reference TRBV5-5 and TRBJ2-3, reads DAGVTQSPTHLIKTRGQQVTLRCSPISGHKSVSWYQQVLGQGPQFIFQYYEKEERGRGNFPDRFSARQFPNYSSELNVNALLLGDSALYLCASSPARTGHSTDTQYFGPGTRLTVL.